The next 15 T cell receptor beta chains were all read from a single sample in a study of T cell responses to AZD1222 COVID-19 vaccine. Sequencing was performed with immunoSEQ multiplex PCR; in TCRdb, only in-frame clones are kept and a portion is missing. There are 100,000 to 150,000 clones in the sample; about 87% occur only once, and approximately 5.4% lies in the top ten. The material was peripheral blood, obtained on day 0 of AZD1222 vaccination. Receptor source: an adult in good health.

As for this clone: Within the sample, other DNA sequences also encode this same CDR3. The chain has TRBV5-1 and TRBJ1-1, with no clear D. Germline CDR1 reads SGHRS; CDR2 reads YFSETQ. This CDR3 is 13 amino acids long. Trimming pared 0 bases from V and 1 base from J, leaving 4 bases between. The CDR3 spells CASSLAGNTEAFF. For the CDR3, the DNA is TGCGCCAGCAGCTTGGCAGGGAACACTGAAGCTTTCTTT.

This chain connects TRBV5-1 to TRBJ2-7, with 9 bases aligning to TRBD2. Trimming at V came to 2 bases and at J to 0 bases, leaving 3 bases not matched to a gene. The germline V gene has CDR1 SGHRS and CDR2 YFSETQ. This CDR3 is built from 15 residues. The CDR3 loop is CASSLLAGYSYEQYF. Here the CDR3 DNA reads TGCGCCAGCAGCTTACTAGCGGGTTACTCCTACGAGCAGTACTTC.

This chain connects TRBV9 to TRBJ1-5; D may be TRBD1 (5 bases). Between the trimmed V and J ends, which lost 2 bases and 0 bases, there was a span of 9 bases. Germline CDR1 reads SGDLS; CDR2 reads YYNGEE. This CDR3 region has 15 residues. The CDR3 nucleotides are TGTGCCAGCAGCGTGGGGGACGTTAGCAATCAGCCCCAGCATTTT. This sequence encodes CASSVGDVSNQPQHF.

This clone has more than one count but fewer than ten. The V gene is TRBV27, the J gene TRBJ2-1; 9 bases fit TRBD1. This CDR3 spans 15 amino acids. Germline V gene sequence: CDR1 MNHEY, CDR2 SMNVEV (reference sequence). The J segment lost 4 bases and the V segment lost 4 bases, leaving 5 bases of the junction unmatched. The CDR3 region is CASSYRTGVYNEQFF. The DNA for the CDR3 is TGTGCCAGCAGTTACCGGACAGGGGTGTACAATGAGCAGTTCTTC.

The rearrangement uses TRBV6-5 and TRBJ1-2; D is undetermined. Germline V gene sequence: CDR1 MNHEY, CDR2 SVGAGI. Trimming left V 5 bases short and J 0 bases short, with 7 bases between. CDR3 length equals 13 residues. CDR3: CASSRGTNYGYTF. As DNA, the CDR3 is TGTGCCAGCAGTCGCGGCACTAACTATGGCTACACCTTC.

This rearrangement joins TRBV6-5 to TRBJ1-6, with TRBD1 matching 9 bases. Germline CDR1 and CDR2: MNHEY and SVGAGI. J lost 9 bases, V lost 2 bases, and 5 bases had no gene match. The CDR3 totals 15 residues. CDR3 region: CASSYTGTGISPLHF. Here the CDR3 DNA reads TGTGCCAGCAGTTACACCGGGACAGGGATTTCACCCCTCCACTTT.

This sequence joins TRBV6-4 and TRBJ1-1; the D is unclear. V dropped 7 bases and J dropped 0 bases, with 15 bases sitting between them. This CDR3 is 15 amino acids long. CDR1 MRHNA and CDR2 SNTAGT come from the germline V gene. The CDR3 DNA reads TGTGCCAGCACCCTAACAAGACGGGTGAACACTGAAGCTTTCTTT. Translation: CASTLTRRVNTEAFF.

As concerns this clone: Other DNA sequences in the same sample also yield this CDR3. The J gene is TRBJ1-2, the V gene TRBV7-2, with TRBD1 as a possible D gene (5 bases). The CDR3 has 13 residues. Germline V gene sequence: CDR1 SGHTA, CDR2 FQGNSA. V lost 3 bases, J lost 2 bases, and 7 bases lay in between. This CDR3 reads CASSFDRNYGYTF. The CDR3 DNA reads TGTGCCAGCAGCTTCGACAGAAACTATGGCTACACCTTC.

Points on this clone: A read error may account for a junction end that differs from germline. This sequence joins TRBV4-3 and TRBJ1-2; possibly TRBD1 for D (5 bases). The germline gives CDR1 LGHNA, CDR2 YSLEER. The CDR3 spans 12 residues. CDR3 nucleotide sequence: TGCGCCAGCAGTCAAGGGGACTATGGCTACACCTTC. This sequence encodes CASSQGDYGYTF.

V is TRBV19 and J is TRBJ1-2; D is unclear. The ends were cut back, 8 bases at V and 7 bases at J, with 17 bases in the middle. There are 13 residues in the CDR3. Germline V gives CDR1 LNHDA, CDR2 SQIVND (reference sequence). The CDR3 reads CASQMREGGGYTF. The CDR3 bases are TGTGCCAGTCAAATGAGGGAGGGAGGTGGCTACACCTTC. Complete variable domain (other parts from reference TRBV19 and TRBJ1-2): DGGITQSPKYLFRKEGQNVTLSCEQNLNHDAMYWYRQDPGQGLRLIYYSQIVNDFQKGDIAEGYSVSREKKESFPLTVTSAQKNPTAFYLCASQMREGGGYTFGSGTRLTVV.

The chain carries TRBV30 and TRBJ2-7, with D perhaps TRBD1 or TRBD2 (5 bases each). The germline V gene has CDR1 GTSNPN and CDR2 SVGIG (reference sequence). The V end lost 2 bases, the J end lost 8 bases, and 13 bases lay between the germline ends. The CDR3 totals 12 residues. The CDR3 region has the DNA TGTGCCTGGAGTAATAGAGGGGAAAAGCAGTACTTC. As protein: CAWSNRGEKQYF.

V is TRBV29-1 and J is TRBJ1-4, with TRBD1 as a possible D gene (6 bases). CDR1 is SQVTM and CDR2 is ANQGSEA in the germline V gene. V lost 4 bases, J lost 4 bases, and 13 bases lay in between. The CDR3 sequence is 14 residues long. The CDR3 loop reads CSVGVGGLNEKLFF. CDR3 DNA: TGCAGCGTTGGGGTCGGGGGGCTTAATGAAAAACTGTTTTTT.

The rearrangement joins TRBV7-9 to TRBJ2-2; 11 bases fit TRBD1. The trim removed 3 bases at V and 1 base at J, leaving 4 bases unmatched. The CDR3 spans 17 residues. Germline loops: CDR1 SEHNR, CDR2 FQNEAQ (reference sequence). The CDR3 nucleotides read TGTGCCAGCAGCTTCTCCGGGACAGGGGGGAACACCGGGGAGCTGTTTTTT. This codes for CASSFSGTGGNTGELFF.

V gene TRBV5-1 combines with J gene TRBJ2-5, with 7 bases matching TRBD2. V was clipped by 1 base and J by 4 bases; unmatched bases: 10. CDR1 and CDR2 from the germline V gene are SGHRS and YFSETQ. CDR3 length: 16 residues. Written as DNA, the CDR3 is TGCGCCAGCAGCTTGAACCGCGGGTGGGGGGGAGAGACCCAGTACTTC. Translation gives CASSLNRGWGGETQYF.

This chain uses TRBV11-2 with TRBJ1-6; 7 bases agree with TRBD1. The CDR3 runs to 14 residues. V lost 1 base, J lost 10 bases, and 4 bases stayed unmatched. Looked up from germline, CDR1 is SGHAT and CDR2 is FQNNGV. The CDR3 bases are TGTGCCAGCAGCTTAGGACAGGGTGAATCACCCCTCCACTTT. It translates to CASSLGQGESPLHF.